This entry lists 17 T cell receptor beta chains sequenced from one sample in a study of cytomegalovirus exposure and HLA in healthy donors. The primer mix had 60 Vbeta and 13 Jbeta primers. Assay: immunoSEQ multiplex PCR; the TCRdb copy retains only in-frame clones and omits some. The sample carries roughly 110,000 clones, about 72% recorded once. Sequenced sample: PBMCs. The receptors shown here come from a man between 18 and 35 years old in good health and CMV-seronegative.

Worth noting for this clone: Distinct nucleotide sequences in the sample also encode this CDR3. The chain carries TRBV7-2 and TRBJ2-3, with TRBD2 identical over 10 bases. Germline assignment: CDR1 SGHTA and CDR2 FQGNSA. The CDR3 totals 16 residues. V was pared by 5 bases and J by 4 bases, with 9 bases of the junction left unmatched. The CDR3 nucleotides read TGTGCCAGCAGCCAAGCGGGGGGGCGATTATCAGATACGCAGTATTTT. As protein: CASSQAGGRLSDTQYF.

In this sample, this clone turned up a few times. J is TRBJ1-2 and V is TRBV6-5; maybe TRBD1 (6 bases). The CDR3 is 13 amino acids. V was pared by 8 bases and J by 6 bases, with 16 bases between. Germline CDR1 is MNHEY and CDR2 is SVGAGI. CDR3 protein: CASREGEVNGYTF. The CDR3 nucleotides are TGTGCCAGCCGGGAGGGGGAAGTAAATGGCTACACCTTC.

The chain uses TRBV5-1 and TRBJ1-2, with D maybe TRBD1 (6 bases). The germline CDR1 and CDR2 sequences are SGHRS and YFSETQ. V was clipped by 0 bases and J by 0 bases, with 9 bases between them. This CDR3 is built from 15 residues. CDR3 region: CASSLVQGPNYGYTF. In DNA form, the CDR3 reads TGCGCCAGCAGCTTGGTACAGGGCCCTAACTATGGCTACACCTTC. The complete variable domain, with remaining parts taken from reference TRBV5-1 and TRBJ1-2, reads KAGVTQTPRYLIKTRGQQVTLSCSPISGHRSVSWYQQTPGQGLQFLFEYFSETQRNKGNFPGRFSGRQFSNSRSEMNVSTLELGDSALYLCASSLVQGPNYGYTFGSGTRLTVV.

V usage is TRBV2 and J usage is TRBJ1-3; TRBD1 might be the D (5 bases). Between the trimmed V and J ends, which lost 11 bases and 1 base, there was a span of 18 bases. This CDR3 comprises 15 residues. CDR1 and CDR2 (germline): SNHLY, FYNNEI. This chain's CDR3 is CALQSRGGSGNTIYF. Written as DNA, the CDR3 is TGTGCCCTTCAAAGTAGGGGAGGTTCTGGAAACACCATATATTTT.

This clone was observed a handful of times. The chain uses TRBV5-5 and TRBJ2-5; D may be TRBD2 (6 bases). The CDR3 is 14 amino acids. V lost 0 bases and J lost 5, with 11 bases in between. The germline gives CDR1 SGHKS, CDR2 YYEKEE (reference sequence). This CDR3 reads CASSLEAGRETQYF. CDR3 coding DNA: TGTGCCAGCAGCTTGGAGGCGGGGAGGGAGACCCAGTACTTC.

The chain joins TRBV7-6 to TRBJ2-7; 9 nucleotides align to TRBD2. Germline-derived CDR1 and CDR2 are SGHVS and FNYEAQ. J was trimmed by 2 bases and V by 2 bases; bases with no gene match: 7. This CDR3 spans 16 amino acids. The CDR3 nucleotides are TGTGCCAGCAGCTTACGTGGTGCGGGGGGGCCCTACGAGCAGTACTTC. Residues: CASSLRGAGGPYEQYF.

This clone appeared a single time. This chain connects TRBV6-1 to TRBJ2-7, with D tentatively TRBD2 (6 bases). Germline V gene lookup returns CDR1 MNHNS and CDR2 SASEGT. Trimming removed 7 bases from V and 6 bases from J, with 16 bases in between. This CDR3 has 13 amino acids. This CDR3 is CASTKGVGGEQYF. The CDR3 DNA reads TGTGCCAGCACCAAAGGGGTCGGGGGCGAGCAGTACTTC.

Only a few counts were recorded for this clone. The same CDR3 also results from other DNA sequences found in this sample. The chain is built from TRBV19 and TRBJ1-1; D perhaps matches TRBD1 (6 bases). The CDR3 length is 15 residues. The V gene's germline CDR1 is LNHDA and CDR2 SQIVND (reference sequence). The V end lost 5 bases, the J end lost 0 bases, and 13 bases lay between the germline ends. The CDR3 region is CASSSRTELNTEAFF. The CDR3 region has the DNA TGTGCCAGTAGTTCCCGGACAGAGTTGAACACTGAAGCTTTCTTT.

The chain uses TRBV7-2 and TRBJ1-5; weak D call: TRBD1 (6 bases). From germline, CDR1 is SGHTA and CDR2 FQGNSA. This CDR3 is 15 amino acids long. Trimming left V 5 bases short and J 0 bases short, with 11 bases between. This CDR3 is CASSRDRNSNQPQHF. CDR3 bases: TGTGCCAGCAGCCGAGACAGGAATAGCAATCAGCCCCAGCATTTT.

This chain connects TRBV28 to TRBJ1-5; D is perhaps TRBD1 (5 bases). Trimming removed 8 bases from V and 2 bases from J, with 13 bases in between. Germline CDR1 is MDHEN and CDR2 is SYDVKM. This CDR3 contains 14 residues. CDR3 residues: CASWGRVGNQPQHF. The CDR3 DNA reads as TGTGCCAGCTGGGGGAGGGTTGGCAATCAGCCCCAGCATTTT.

J is TRBJ2-3 and V is TRBV9; D is perhaps TRBD2 (6 bases). CDR3 length equals 16 residues. Germline assignment: CDR1 SGDLS and CDR2 YYNGEE. V dropped 0 bases and J dropped 6 bases, with 17 bases sitting between them. In DNA form, the CDR3 reads TGTGCCAGCAGCGTAGACAGCCCCGGGGGTTCGGATACGCAGTATTTT. Protein: CASSVDSPGGSDTQYF. The entire variable domain, with the rest obtained from reference TRBV9 and TRBJ2-3, is as follows: DSGVTQTPKHLITATGQRVTLRCSPRSGDLSVYWYQQSLDQGLQFLIQYYNGEERAKGNILERFSAQQFPDLHSELNLSSLELGDSALYFCASSVDSPGGSDTQYFGPGTRLTVL.

This chain joins TRBV5-3 and TRBJ1-4, with 11 bases fitting TRBD1. TRBV5-3 is an ORF; its function is uncertain. After removal of 5 bases from V and 8 bases from J, the junction contained 5 bases not matched to a gene. There are 14 residues in the CDR3. The CDR3 reads CARRADRGREKLFF. CDR3 DNA: TGTGCCAGAAGGGCGGACAGGGGGCGAGAAAAACTGTTTTTT.

The V gene is TRBV5-6, the J gene TRBJ1-3; D uncertain. V was pared by 5 bases and J by 1 base, with 7 bases between. Germline CDR1 is SGHDT and CDR2 is YYEEEE. The CDR3 contains 13 residues. The CDR3 loop reads CASRRWSGNTIYF. The CDR3 DNA reads TGTGCCAGCAGGAGGTGGTCTGGAAACACCATATATTTT.

The chain has TRBV5-6 and TRBJ1-5; 9 positions agree with TRBD1. Germline V gives CDR1 SGHDT, CDR2 YYEEEE. The J segment lost 5 bases and the V segment lost 4 bases, leaving 7 bases of the junction unmatched. The CDR3 loop spans 15 amino acids. The CDR3 DNA reads TGTGCCAGCAGCCCTTGGGACAGGGAACATCAGCCCCAGCATTTT. Amino acids: CASSPWDREHQPQHF.

This clone was found a few times. The chain couples TRBV5-1 to TRBJ2-1; 7 bases are shared with TRBD2. The trim removed 4 bases at V and 1 base at J, leaving 8 bases unmatched. The germline V gene encodes CDR1 SGHRS and CDR2 YFSETQ. The CDR3 is 16 amino acids. Here the CDR3 DNA reads TGCGCCAGCAGCAATACGGTCGGGGGGTCCTACAATGAGCAGTTCTTC. Protein product: CASSNTVGGSYNEQFF.

This clone has a single count. The gene calls are TRBV10-3 and TRBJ2-7; 13 bases match TRBD2. Germline V gene data show CDR1 as ENHRY and CDR2 as SYGVKD. J was trimmed by 1 base and V by 4 bases; bases with no gene match: 4. The CDR3 is 16 residues long. DNA of the CDR3: TGTGCCATCAGTGCTCGGACTAGCGGGGGATCCTACGAGCAGTACTTC. Its protein is CAISARTSGGSYEQYF.

This chain joins TRBV2 and TRBJ1-5; D uncertain. The germline V and J ends were trimmed by 8 bases and 0 bases, with 11 bases remaining between them. The CDR3 consists of 14 residues. Germline loops: CDR1 SNHLY, CDR2 FYNNEI. CDR3: CASGQTYSNQPQHF. CDR3 DNA sequence: TGTGCCAGCGGGCAGACATATAGCAATCAGCCCCAGCATTTT. The variable domain in full, with the rest retrieved from reference TRBV2 and TRBJ1-5, is EPEVTQTPSHQVTQMGQEVILRCVPISNHLYFYWYRQILGQKVEFLVSFYNNEISEKSEIFDDQFSVERPDGSNFTLKIRSTKLEDSAMYFCASGQTYSNQPQHFGDGTRLSIL.